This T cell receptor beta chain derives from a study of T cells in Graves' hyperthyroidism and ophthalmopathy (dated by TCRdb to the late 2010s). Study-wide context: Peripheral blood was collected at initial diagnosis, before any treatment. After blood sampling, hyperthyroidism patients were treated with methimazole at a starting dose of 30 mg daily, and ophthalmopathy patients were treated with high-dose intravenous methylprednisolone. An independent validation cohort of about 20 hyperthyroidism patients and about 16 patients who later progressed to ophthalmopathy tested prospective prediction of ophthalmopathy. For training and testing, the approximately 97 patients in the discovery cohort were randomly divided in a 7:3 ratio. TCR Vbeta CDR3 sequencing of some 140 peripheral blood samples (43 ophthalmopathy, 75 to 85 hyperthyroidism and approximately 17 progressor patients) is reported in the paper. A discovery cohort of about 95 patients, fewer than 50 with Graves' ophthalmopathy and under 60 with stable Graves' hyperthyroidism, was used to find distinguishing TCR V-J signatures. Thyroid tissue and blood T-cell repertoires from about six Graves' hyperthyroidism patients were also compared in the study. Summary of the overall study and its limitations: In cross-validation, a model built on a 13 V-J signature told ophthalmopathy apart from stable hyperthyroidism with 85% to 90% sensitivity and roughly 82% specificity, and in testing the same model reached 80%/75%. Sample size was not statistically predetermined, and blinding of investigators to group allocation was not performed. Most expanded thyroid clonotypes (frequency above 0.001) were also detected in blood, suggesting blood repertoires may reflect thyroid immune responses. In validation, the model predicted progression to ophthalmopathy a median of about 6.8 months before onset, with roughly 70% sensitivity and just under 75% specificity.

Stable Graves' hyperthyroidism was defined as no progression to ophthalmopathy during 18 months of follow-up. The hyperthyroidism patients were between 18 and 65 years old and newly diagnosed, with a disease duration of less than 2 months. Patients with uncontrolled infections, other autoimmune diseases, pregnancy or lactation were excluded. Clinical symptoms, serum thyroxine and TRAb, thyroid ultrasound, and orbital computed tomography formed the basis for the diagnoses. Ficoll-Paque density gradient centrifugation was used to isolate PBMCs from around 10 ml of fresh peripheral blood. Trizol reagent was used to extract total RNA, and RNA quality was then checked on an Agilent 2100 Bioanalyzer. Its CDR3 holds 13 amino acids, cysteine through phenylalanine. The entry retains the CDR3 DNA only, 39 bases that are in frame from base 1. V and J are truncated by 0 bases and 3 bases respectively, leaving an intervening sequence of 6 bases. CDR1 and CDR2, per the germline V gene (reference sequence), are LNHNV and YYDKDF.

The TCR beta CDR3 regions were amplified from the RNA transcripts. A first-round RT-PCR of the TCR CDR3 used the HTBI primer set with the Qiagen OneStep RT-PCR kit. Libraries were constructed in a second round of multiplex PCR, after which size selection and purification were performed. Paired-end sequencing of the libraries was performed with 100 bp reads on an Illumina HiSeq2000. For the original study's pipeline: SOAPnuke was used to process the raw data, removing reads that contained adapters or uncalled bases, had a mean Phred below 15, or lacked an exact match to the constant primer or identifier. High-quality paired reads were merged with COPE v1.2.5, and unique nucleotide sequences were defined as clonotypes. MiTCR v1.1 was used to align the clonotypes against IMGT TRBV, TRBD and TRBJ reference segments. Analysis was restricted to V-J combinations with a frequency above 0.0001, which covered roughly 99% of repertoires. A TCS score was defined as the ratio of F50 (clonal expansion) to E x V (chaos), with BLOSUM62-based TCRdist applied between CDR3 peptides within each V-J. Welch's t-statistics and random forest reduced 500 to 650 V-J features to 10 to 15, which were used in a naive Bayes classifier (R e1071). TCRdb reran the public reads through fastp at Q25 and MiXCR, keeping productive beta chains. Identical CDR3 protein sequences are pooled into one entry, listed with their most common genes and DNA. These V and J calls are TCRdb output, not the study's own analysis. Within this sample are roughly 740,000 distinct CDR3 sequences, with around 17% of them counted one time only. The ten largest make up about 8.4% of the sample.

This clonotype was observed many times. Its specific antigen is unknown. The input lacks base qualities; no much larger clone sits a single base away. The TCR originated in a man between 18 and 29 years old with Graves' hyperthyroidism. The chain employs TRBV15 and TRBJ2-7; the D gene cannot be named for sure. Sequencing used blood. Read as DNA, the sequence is TGTGCCACCAGCAGAGATTACAGCTACGAGCAGTACTTC. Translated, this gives CATSRDYSYEQYF.